The rows below give T cell receptor beta chains drawn from one sample of a study of T cell responses to AZD1222 COVID-19 vaccine. Measured with immunoSEQ multiplex PCR; TCRdb has only the in-frame clones, and not every one. The sample lists over 150,000 clones, 80% to 95% occurring once. Sequences were derived from peripheral blood, sampled 28 days after the second AZD1222 dose. The receptors come from an adult who received the AZD1222 COVID-19 vaccine. Both conserved end residues are part of each CDR3. The order of the fields is CDR3 length, clone size, D gene, V gene, J gene, CDR3 protein, CDR3 DNA. D genes are given only for firm matches. Clone size is not always given. Where it is, it says once, few, many or a class for expanded clones.

cdr3_length: 12; clone_size: .; d_call: .; v_call: TRBV10-3; j_call: TRBJ1-6; cdr3_aa: CAISSSNSPLHF; cdr3_nt: TGTGCCATCTCCTCCTCCAATTCACCCCTCCACTTT
cdr3_length: 13; clone_size: .; d_call: TRBD1; v_call: TRBV6-6; j_call: TRBJ1-6; cdr3_aa: CASMTGPGSPLHF; cdr3_nt: TGTGCCAGCATGACAGGGCCGGGATCACCCCTCCACTTT
cdr3_length: 14; clone_size: .; d_call: .; v_call: TRBV28; j_call: TRBJ2-7; cdr3_aa: CASSRPGFAYEQYF; cdr3_nt: TGTGCCAGCTCAAGACCCGGGTTCGCCTACGAGCAGTACTTC
cdr3_length: 15; clone_size: .; d_call: TRBD1; v_call: TRBV11-2; j_call: TRBJ1-1; cdr3_aa: CASSRTGGGHTEAFF; cdr3_nt: TGTGCCAGCAGTCGTACAGGGGGCGGACACACTGAAGCTTTCTTT
cdr3_length: 14; clone_size: .; d_call: .; v_call: TRBV18; j_call: TRBJ1-2; cdr3_aa: CASSPVQGDYGYTF; cdr3_nt: TGTGCCAGCTCACCCGTCCAGGGCGACTATGGCTACACCTTC
cdr3_length: 15; clone_size: .; d_call: TRBD2; v_call: TRBV7-2; j_call: TRBJ2-1; cdr3_aa: CASSSASGSYNEQFF; cdr3_nt: TGTGCCAGCAGCTCCGCTAGCGGCTCCTACAATGAGCAGTTCTTC
cdr3_length: 14; clone_size: .; d_call: .; v_call: TRBV11-2; j_call: TRBJ2-5; cdr3_aa: CASSLQPAQETQYF; cdr3_nt: TGTGCCAGCAGCTTACAACCCGCCCAAGAGACCCAGTACTTC
cdr3_length: 15; clone_size: few; d_call: TRBD1; v_call: TRBV6-2/TRBV6-3; j_call: TRBJ1-5; cdr3_aa: CASSPTGYGNQPQHF; cdr3_nt: TGTGCCAGCAGTCCGACAGGGTATGGCAATCAGCCCCAGCATTTT
cdr3_length: 14; clone_size: once; d_call: .; v_call: TRBV27; j_call: TRBJ1-1; cdr3_aa: CASRNRVGSTEAFF; cdr3_nt: TGTGCCAGCAGAAACAGGGTGGGAAGCACTGAAGCTTTCTTT
cdr3_length: 17; clone_size: once; d_call: .; v_call: TRBV5-6; j_call: TRBJ1-3; cdr3_aa: CASSLAVGSSSGNTIYF; cdr3_nt: TGTGCCAGCAGCTTGGCCGTTGGTTCCAGCTCTGGAAACACCATATATTTT
cdr3_length: 15; clone_size: .; d_call: .; v_call: TRBV7-3; j_call: TRBJ2-1; cdr3_aa: CASSLGFQGGNEQFF; cdr3_nt: TGTGCCAGCAGCTTAGGTTTCCAGGGTGGCAATGAGCAGTTCTTC
cdr3_length: 15; clone_size: few; d_call: .; v_call: TRBV18; j_call: TRBJ2-7; cdr3_aa: CASSPGGPLSYEQYF; cdr3_nt: TGTGCCAGCTCACCGGGGGGACCGCTCTCCTACGAGCAGTACTTC
cdr3_length: 13; clone_size: .; d_call: .; v_call: TRBV10-3; j_call: TRBJ2-5; cdr3_aa: CAISDGGLETQYF; cdr3_nt: TGTGCCATCAGTGATGGGGGGCTGGAGACCCAGTACTTC
cdr3_length: 14; clone_size: .; d_call: TRBD1; v_call: TRBV7-9; j_call: TRBJ1-6; cdr3_aa: CASSLGTGDSPLHF; cdr3_nt: TGTGCCAGCAGCTTAGGGACAGGGGATTCACCCCTCCACTTT
cdr3_length: 14; clone_size: .; d_call: TRBD2; v_call: TRBV6-5; j_call: TRBJ2-7; cdr3_aa: CASSTSGGDYEQYF; cdr3_nt: TGTGCCAGCAGCACTAGCGGGGGAGACTACGAGCAGTACTTC
cdr3_length: 16; clone_size: .; d_call: TRBD1; v_call: TRBV27; j_call: TRBJ2-2; cdr3_aa: CASSTPTGGLTGELFF; cdr3_nt: TGTGCCAGTTCCACCCCGACAGGGGGCCTGACCGGGGAGCTGTTTTTT
cdr3_length: 14; clone_size: .; d_call: .; v_call: TRBV7-3; j_call: TRBJ1-6; cdr3_aa: CASSLTPGNSPLHF; cdr3_nt: TGTGCCAGCAGCTTAACGCCGGGTAATTCACCCCTCCACTTT
cdr3_length: 12; clone_size: .; d_call: TRBD1; v_call: TRBV29-1; j_call: TRBJ2-3; cdr3_aa: CSVVGTGDTQYF; cdr3_nt: TGCAGCGTTGTCGGGACAGGGGATACGCAGTATTTT
cdr3_length: 16; clone_size: .; d_call: .; v_call: TRBV9; j_call: TRBJ2-3; cdr3_aa: CASSVVLGGNTDTQYF; cdr3_nt: TGTGCCAGCAGCGTAGTTTTGGGCGGGAACACAGATACGCAGTATTTT
cdr3_length: 19; clone_size: .; d_call: .; v_call: TRBV9; j_call: TRBJ2-1; cdr3_aa: CASSEAPTGTENRYNEQFF; cdr3_nt: TGTGCCAGCAGCGAGGCCCCCACCGGGACCGAGAACCGATACAATGAGCAGTTCTTC
cdr3_length: 15; clone_size: .; d_call: .; v_call: TRBV6-5; j_call: TRBJ1-3; cdr3_aa: CASSYSEASGNTIYF; cdr3_nt: TGTGCCAGCAGTTACTCGGAGGCCTCTGGAAACACCATATATTTT
cdr3_length: 13; clone_size: .; d_call: .; v_call: TRBV6-5; j_call: TRBJ1-1; cdr3_aa: CASYRPGNTEAFF; cdr3_nt: TGTGCCAGCTACCGGCCGGGGAACACTGAAGCTTTCTTT
cdr3_length: 14; clone_size: few; d_call: .; v_call: TRBV5-1; j_call: TRBJ2-3; cdr3_aa: CASSLGFGPDTQYF; cdr3_nt: TGCGCCAGCAGCTTGGGCTTCGGGCCAGATACGCAGTATTTT
cdr3_length: 14; clone_size: .; d_call: TRBD1; v_call: TRBV27; j_call: TRBJ2-1; cdr3_aa: CASSQGQGYNEQFF; cdr3_nt: TGTGCCAGCAGTCAGGGACAGGGTTACAATGAGCAGTTCTTC
cdr3_length: 16; clone_size: .; d_call: .; v_call: TRBV9; j_call: TRBJ2-3; cdr3_aa: CASSVEGVFSTDTQYF; cdr3_nt: TGTGCCAGCAGCGTAGAAGGGGTTTTTAGCACAGATACGCAGTATTTT
cdr3_length: 15; clone_size: .; d_call: .; v_call: TRBV18; j_call: TRBJ1-2; cdr3_aa: CASSPVGDPNYGYTF; cdr3_nt: TGTGCCAGCTCTCCGGTCGGGGATCCTAACTATGGCTACACCTTC
cdr3_length: 15; clone_size: .; d_call: .; v_call: TRBV15; j_call: TRBJ1-4; cdr3_aa: CATSRDAKTNEKLFF; cdr3_nt: TGTGCCACCAGCAGAGATGCCAAAACTAATGAAAAACTGTTTTTT
cdr3_length: 17; clone_size: .; d_call: TRBD1; v_call: TRBV18; j_call: TRBJ2-7; cdr3_aa: CASSPWPWDRGAGEQYF; cdr3_nt: TGTGCCAGCTCACCGTGGCCTTGGGACAGGGGCGCGGGGGAGCAGTACTTC
cdr3_length: 14; clone_size: few; d_call: .; v_call: TRBV6-5; j_call: TRBJ1-6; cdr3_aa: CASSSGEKNSPLHF; cdr3_nt: TGTGCCAGCAGTTCAGGGGAGAAGAATTCACCCCTCCACTTT
cdr3_length: 16; clone_size: .; d_call: TRBD2; v_call: TRBV5-7; j_call: TRBJ2-2; cdr3_aa: CASSPGLAGGRGELFF; cdr3_nt: TGTGCCAGCAGCCCAGGACTAGCGGGAGGTAGGGGGGAGCTGTTTTTT
cdr3_length: 13; clone_size: .; d_call: .; v_call: TRBV11-3; j_call: TRBJ2-7; cdr3_aa: CASSLGAAHEQYF; cdr3_nt: TGTGCCAGCAGCCTCGGGGCCGCCCACGAGCAGTACTTC
cdr3_length: 15; clone_size: .; d_call: .; v_call: TRBV6-5; j_call: TRBJ2-6; cdr3_aa: CAGRTGFSGANVLTF; cdr3_nt: TGTGCCGGCCGAACCGGGTTCTCTGGGGCCAACGTCCTGACTTTC
cdr3_length: 19; clone_size: .; d_call: .; v_call: TRBV7-2; j_call: TRBJ2-1; cdr3_aa: CASSLGFAAGFRRYNEQFF; cdr3_nt: TGTGCCAGCAGCTTAGGGTTTGCGGCCGGTTTTAGGCGATACAATGAGCAGTTCTTC
cdr3_length: 11; clone_size: .; d_call: .; v_call: TRBV30; j_call: TRBJ2-7; cdr3_aa: CAWRMGYEQYF; cdr3_nt: TGTGCCTGGAGAATGGGGTACGAGCAGTACTTC
cdr3_length: 14; clone_size: .; d_call: .; v_call: TRBV9; j_call: TRBJ2-5; cdr3_aa: CASSPRGRGETQYF; cdr3_nt: TGTGCCAGCAGCCCGCGGGGACGGGGGGAGACCCAGTACTTC
cdr3_length: 16; clone_size: .; d_call: .; v_call: TRBV5-1; j_call: TRBJ2-2; cdr3_aa: CASSKEAGTNTGELFF; cdr3_nt: TGCGCCAGCAGTAAAGAAGCCGGGACTAACACCGGGGAGCTGTTTTTT
cdr3_length: 13; clone_size: .; d_call: .; v_call: TRBV7-8; j_call: TRBJ2-7; cdr3_aa: CASSAGPSYEQYF; cdr3_nt: TGTGCCAGCAGTGCGGGACCCTCCTACGAGCAGTACTTC
cdr3_length: 17; clone_size: .; d_call: .; v_call: TRBV6-2/TRBV6-3; j_call: TRBJ1-2; cdr3_aa: CASSYFGSRQKSNGYTF; cdr3_nt: TGTGCCAGCAGTTACTTCGGCAGTCGACAGAAGAGTAATGGCTACACCTTC
cdr3_length: 15; clone_size: .; d_call: .; v_call: TRBV4-1; j_call: TRBJ1-5; cdr3_aa: CASSQGVFSNQPQHF; cdr3_nt: TGCGCCAGCAGCCAAGGGGTCTTCAGCAATCAGCCCCAGCATTTT
cdr3_length: 15; clone_size: .; d_call: .; v_call: TRBV5-5; j_call: TRBJ1-3; cdr3_aa: CASSRTGLSGNTIYF; cdr3_nt: TGTGCCAGCAGCCGCACAGGGCTCTCTGGAAACACCATATATTTT
cdr3_length: 14; clone_size: once; d_call: .; v_call: TRBV6-5; j_call: TRBJ1-5; cdr3_aa: CASRRDRRNQPQHF; cdr3_nt: TGTGCCAGCAGAAGAGACAGACGCAATCAGCCCCAGCATTTT